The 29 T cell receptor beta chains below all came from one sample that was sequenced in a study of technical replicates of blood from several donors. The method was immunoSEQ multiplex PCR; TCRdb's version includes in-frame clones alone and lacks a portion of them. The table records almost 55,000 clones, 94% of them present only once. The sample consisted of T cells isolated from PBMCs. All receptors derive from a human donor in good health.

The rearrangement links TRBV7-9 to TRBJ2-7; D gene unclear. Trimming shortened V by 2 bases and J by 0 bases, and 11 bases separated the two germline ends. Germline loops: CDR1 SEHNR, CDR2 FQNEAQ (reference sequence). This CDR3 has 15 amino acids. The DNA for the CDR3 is TGTGCCAGCAGCTTACCGGGTCCGGACTCCTACGAGCAGTACTTC. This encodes CASSLPGPDSYEQYF.

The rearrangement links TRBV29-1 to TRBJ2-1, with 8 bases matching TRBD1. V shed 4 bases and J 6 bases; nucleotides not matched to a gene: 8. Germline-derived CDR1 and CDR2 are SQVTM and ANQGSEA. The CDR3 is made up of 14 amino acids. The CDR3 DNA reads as TGCAGCGTTGTGGTCGGGACAGGCTTCAATGAGCAGTTCTTC. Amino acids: CSVVVGTGFNEQFF.

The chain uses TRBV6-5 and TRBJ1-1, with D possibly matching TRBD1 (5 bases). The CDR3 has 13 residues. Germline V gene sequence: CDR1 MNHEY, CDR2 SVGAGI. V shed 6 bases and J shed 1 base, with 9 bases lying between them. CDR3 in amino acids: CASRGRGNTEAFF. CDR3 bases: TGTGCCAGCAGGGGGCGCGGGAACACTGAAGCTTTCTTT.

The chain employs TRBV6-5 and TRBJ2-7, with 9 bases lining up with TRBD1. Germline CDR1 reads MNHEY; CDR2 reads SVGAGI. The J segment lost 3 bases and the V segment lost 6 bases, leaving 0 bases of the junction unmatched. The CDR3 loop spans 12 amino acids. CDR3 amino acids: CASRDRGYEQYF. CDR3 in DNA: TGTGCCAGCAGGGACAGGGGCTACGAGCAGTACTTC.

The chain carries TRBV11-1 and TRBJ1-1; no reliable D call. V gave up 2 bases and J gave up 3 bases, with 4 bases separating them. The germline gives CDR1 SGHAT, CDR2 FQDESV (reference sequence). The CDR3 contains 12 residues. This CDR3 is CASSLSYTEAFF. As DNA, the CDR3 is TGTGCCAGCAGCTTATCTTACACTGAAGCTTTCTTT.

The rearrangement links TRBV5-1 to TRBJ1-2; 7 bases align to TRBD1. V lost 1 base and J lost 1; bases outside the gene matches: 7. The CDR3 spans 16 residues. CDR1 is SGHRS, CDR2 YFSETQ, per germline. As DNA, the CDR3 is TGCGCCAGCAGCTTGACAGGGGCGATGTATAACTATGGCTACACCTTC. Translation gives CASSLTGAMYNYGYTF.

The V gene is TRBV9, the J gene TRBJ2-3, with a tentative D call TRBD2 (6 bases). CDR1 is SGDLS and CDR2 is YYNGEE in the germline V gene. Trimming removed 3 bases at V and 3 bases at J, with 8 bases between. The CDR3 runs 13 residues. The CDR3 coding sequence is TGTGCCAGCAGCGGGAGGGTTACAGATACGCAGTATTTT. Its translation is CASSGRVTDTQYF.

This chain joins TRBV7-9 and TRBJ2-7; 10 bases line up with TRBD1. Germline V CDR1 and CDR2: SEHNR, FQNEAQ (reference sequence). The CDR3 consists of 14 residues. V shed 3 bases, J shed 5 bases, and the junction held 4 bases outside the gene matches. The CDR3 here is CASSFGQGVDEQYF. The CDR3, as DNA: TGTGCCAGCAGCTTCGGACAGGGGGTAGACGAGCAGTACTTC.

In DNA, the CDR3 is TGTGCCAGCAGCTTAGTCGCAGGGGGCCAAGGTGAAGCTTTCTTT. It translates to CASSLVAGGQGEAFF. The J gene is TRBJ1-1, the V gene TRBV7-6; 8 bases map to TRBD1. The CDR3 has 15 amino acids. V was pared by 1 base and J by 7 bases, with 8 bases of the junction left unmatched. Germline V gene data show CDR1 as SGHVS and CDR2 as FNYEAQ.

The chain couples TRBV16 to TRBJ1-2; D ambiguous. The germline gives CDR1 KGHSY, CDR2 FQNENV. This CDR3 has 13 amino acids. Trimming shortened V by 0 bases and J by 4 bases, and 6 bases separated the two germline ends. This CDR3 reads CASSQSAGYGYTF. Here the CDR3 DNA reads TGTGCCAGCAGCCAATCGGCAGGCTATGGCTACACCTTC.

CDR3 loop: CSAGTGVEQFF. CDR3 nucleotide sequence: TGCAGTGCCGGGACAGGGGTTGAGCAGTTCTTC. This chain connects TRBV20-1 to TRBJ2-1; TRBD1 matches 10 bases. The junction had 2 bases not matched to a gene; V was cut back by 6 bases and J by 9 bases. The germline V gene encodes CDR1 DFQATT and CDR2 SNEGSKA (reference sequence). The CDR3 covers 11 residues.

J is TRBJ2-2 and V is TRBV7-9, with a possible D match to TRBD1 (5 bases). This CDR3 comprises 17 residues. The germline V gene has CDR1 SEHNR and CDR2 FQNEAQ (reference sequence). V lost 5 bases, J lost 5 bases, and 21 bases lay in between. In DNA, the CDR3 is TGTGCCAGCAGCCCACCTGCAAAGGGGCAAGGAACCGGGGAGCTGTTTTTT. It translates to CASSPPAKGQGTGELFF.

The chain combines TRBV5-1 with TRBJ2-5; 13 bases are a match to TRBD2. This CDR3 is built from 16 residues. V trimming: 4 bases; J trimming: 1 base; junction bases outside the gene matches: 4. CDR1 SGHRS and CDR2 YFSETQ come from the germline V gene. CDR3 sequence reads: CASSVTSGGTQETQYF. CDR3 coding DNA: TGCGCCAGCAGCGTGACTAGCGGGGGGACCCAAGAGACCCAGTACTTC.

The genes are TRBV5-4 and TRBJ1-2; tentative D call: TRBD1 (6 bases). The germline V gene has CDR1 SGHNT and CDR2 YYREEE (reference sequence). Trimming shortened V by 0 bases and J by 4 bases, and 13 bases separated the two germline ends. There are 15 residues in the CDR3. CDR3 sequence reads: CASSLVLGAPYGYTF. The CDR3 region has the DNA TGTGCCAGCAGCTTGGTTCTGGGGGCCCCCTATGGCTACACCTTC.

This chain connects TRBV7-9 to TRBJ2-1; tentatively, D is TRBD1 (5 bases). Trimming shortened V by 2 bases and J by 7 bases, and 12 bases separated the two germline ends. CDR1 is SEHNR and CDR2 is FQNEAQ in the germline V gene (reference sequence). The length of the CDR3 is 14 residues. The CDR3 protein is CASSLNSGINEQFF. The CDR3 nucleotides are TGTGCCAGCAGCTTAAATTCAGGGATAAATGAGCAGTTCTTC. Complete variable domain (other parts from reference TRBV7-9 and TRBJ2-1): DTGVSQNPRHKITKRGQNVTFRCDPISEHNRLYWYRQTLGQGPEFLTYFQNEAQLEKSRLLSDRFSAERPKGSFSTLEIQRTEQGDSAMYLCASSLNSGINEQFFGPGTRLTVL.

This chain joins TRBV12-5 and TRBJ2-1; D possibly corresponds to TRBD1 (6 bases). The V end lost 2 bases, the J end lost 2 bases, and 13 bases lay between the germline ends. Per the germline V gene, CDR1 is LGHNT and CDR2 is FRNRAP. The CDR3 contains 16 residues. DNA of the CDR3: TGTGCTAGTGGTTTGTATCCAGGGGAAGCCTACAATGAGCAGTTCTTC. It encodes CASGLYPGEAYNEQFF.

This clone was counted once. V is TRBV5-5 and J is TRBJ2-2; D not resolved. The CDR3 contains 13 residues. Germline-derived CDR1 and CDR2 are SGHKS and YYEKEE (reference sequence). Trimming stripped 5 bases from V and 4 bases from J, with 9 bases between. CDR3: CASRLTGTGELFF. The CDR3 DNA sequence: TGTGCCAGCAGATTGACTGGCACCGGGGAGCTGTTTTTT.

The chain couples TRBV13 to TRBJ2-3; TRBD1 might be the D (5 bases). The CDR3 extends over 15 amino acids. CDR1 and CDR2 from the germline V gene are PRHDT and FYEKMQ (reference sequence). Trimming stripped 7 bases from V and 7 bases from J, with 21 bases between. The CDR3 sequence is CASTLGHGSRNTQYF. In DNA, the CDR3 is TGTGCCAGCACCCTAGGACACGGTTCGCGGAATACGCAGTATTTT.

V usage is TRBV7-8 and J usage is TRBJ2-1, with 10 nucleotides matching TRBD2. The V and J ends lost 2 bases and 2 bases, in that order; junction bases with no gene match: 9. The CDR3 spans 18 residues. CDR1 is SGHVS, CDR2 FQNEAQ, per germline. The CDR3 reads CASSLYWASGSTYNEQFF. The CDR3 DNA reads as TGTGCCAGCAGCTTATATTGGGCTAGCGGGAGTACCTACAATGAGCAGTTCTTC.

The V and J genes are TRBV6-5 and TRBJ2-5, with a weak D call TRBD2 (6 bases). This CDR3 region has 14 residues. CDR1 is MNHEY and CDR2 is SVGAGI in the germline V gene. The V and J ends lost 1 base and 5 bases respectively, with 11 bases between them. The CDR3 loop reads CASSYFGGLETQYF. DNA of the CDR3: TGTGCCAGCAGTTACTTCGGAGGGCTGGAGACCCAGTACTTC.

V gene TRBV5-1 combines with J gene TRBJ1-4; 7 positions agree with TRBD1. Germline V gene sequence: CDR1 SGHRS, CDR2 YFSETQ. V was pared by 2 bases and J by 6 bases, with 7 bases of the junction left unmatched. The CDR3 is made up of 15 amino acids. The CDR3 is CASSFLGQGDEKLFF. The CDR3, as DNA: TGCGCCAGCAGCTTTCTTGGGCAGGGGGATGAAAAACTGTTTTTT.

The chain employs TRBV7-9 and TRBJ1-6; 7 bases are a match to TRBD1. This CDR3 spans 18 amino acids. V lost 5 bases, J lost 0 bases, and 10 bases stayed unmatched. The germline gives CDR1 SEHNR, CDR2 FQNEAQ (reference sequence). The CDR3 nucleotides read TGTGCCAGCAGCCCAAGAACAGGGGCGAGCTCCTATAATTCACCCCTCCACTTT. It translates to CASSPRTGASSYNSPLHF.

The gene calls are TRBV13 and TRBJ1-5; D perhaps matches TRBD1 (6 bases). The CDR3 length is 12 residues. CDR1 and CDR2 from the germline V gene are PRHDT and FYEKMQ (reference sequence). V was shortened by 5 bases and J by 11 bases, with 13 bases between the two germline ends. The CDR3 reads CASSAQGAAQHF. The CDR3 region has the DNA TGTGCCAGCAGCGCACAGGGCGCGGCCCAGCATTTT.

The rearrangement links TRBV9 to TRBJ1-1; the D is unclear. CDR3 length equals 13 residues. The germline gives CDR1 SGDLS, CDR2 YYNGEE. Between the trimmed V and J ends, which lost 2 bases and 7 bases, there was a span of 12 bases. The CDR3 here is CASSVSGEGEAFF. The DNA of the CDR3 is TGTGCCAGCAGCGTTTCCGGGGAGGGTGAAGCTTTCTTT. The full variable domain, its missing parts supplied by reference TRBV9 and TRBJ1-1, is DSGVTQTPKHLITATGQRVTLRCSPRSGDLSVYWYQQSLDQGLQFLIQYYNGEERAKGNILERFSAQQFPDLHSELNLSSLELGDSALYFCASSVSGEGEAFFGQGTRLTVV.

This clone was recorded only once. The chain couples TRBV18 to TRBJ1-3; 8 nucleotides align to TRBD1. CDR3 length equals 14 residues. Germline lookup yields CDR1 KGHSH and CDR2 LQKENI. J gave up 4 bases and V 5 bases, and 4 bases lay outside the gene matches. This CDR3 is CASSGQGYGNTIYF. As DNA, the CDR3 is TGTGCCAGCTCAGGACAGGGTTACGGAAACACCATATATTTT.

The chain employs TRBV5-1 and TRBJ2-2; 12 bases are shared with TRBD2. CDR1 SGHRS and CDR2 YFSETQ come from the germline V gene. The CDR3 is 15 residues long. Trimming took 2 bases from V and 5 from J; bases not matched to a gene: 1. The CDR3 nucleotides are TGCGCCAGCAGCTTAGGACTAGCGGGGACCGGGGAGCTGTTTTTT. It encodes CASSLGLAGTGELFF.

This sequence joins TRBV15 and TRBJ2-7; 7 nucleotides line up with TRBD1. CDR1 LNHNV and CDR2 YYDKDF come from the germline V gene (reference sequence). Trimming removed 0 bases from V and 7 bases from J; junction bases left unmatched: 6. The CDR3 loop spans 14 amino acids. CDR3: CATSRDRGRGEQYF. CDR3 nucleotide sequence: TGTGCCACCAGCAGAGATCGAGGCAGGGGGGAGCAGTACTTC.

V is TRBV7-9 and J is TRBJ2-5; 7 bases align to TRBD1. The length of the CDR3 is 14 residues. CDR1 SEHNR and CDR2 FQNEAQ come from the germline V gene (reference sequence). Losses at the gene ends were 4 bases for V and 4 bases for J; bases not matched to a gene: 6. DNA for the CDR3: TGTGCCAGCAGCTCCAGACAGGGTGGAGAGACCCAGTACTTC. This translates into CASSSRQGGETQYF.

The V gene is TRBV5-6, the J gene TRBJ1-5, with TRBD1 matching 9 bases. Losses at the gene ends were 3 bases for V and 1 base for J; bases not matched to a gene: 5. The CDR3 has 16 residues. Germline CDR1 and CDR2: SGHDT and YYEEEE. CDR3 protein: CASSSGQGLSNQPQHF. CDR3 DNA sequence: TGTGCCAGCAGCTCTGGACAGGGGCTCAGCAATCAGCCCCAGCATTTT. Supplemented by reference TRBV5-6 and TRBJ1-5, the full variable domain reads DAGVTQSPTHLIKTRGQQVTLRCSPKSGHDTVSWYQQALGQGPQFIFQYYEEEERQRGNFPDRFSGHQFPNYSSELNVNALLLGDSALYLCASSSGQGLSNQPQHFGDGTRLSIL.